This T cell receptor (beta chain) was identified during a study of graft-versus-host responses after intestinal transplantation. Findings and caveats of the study: GvH clones were identified in recipient marrow, with some first appearing in ileum or blood. Early HvG declines after transplant were associated with peak circulating GvH clone levels. Graft-donor T cell macrochimerism coincided with high graft-versus-host to host-versus-graft clonal ratios in allografts.

V was clipped by 3 bases and J by 9 bases; unmatched bases: 8. From germline, CDR1 is SGDLS and CDR2 YYNGEE. CDR3 size: 14 residues. Notes on this clone: Antigen specificity is unknown.

This table comes from immunoSEQ multiplex PCR, and its TCRdb copy is limited to in-frame clones, with some not included. The sample lists around 100,000 clones; about 88% were seen once. The rearrangement joins TRBV9 to TRBJ1-3, with 8 bases matching TRBD1. The source of this sequence is a human donor who was the organ donor for an intestinal transplant. This specimen consisted of unstimulated CD4+ T cells sorted from spleen or lymph node cells, obtained before transplant. The CDR3 nucleotides are TGTGCCAGCAGCGGCCACGGACAGGGTAGCACCATATATTTT. It codes for CASSGHGQGSTIYF.